This T cell receptor beta chain was documented in a study of cytomegalovirus exposure and HLA in healthy donors. The study, taken as a whole, reports: Researchers catalogued about 150 TCR beta chains as cytomegalovirus-associated.

V lost 2 bases to trimming and J lost 0 bases; unmatched junction nucleotides: 3. Germline CDR1 MDHEN, CDR2 SYDVKM. The CDR3 is 16 residues long. Repertoires were generated with immunoSEQ multiplex PCR, while TCRdb's copy carries only in-frame clones and drops some. The profile covers approximately 59,000 clones, with more than 85% appearing a single time and roughly 5.2% taken by the ten largest. This clone was counted only a few times. No antigen is known for it. Sequenced input: PBMCs. This sequence was found in a man between 18 and 29 years old in good health and CMV-seropositive. This chain connects TRBV28 to TRBJ1-4; 7 nucleotides align to TRBD1. Here the CDR3 reads CASSLDQGATNEKLFF. The CDR3, as DNA: TGTGCCAGCAGTTTAGACCAGGGGGCAACTAATGAAAAACTGTTTTTT.